A single sample gave rise to the 8 T cell receptor beta chains below, sequenced in a study of cytomegalovirus exposure and HLA in healthy donors. The PCR was carried out with 60 Vbeta primers and 13 Jbeta primers. TCRdb's table, derived via immunoSEQ multiplex PCR, lists solely in-frame clones and lacks some. The table has some 160,000 clones, around 85% seen once. The source material was PBMCs. The receptors here all came from a male donor in good health and CMV-seronegative.

The rearrangement uses TRBV10-3 and TRBJ2-7; D possibly corresponds to TRBD2 (6 bases). V lost 4 bases and J 2 bases, leaving 12 bases between the germline ends. The germline CDR1 and CDR2 sequences are ENHRY and SYGVKD. The CDR3 has 14 residues. Here the CDR3 reads CAISGGLAAYEQYF. Written as DNA, the CDR3 is TGTGCCATCAGTGGGGGACTCGCGGCCTACGAGCAGTACTTC.

The rearrangement joins TRBV18 to TRBJ1-2, with 10 nucleotides matching TRBD1. The V and J ends lost 2 bases and 6 bases, in that order; junction bases with no gene match: 3. The CDR3 length is 14 residues. Germline loops: CDR1 KGHSH, CDR2 LQKENI. The CDR3, as DNA: TGTGCCAGCTCACCATCGGACAGGGGGGATGGCTACACCTTC. The encoded protein is CASSPSDRGDGYTF.

The chain has TRBV11-3 and TRBJ2-1; maybe TRBD2 (6 bases). Trimming stripped 2 bases from V and 9 bases from J, with 17 bases between. Germline CDR1 reads SGHNT; CDR2 reads YENEEA. CDR3 size: 15 residues. For the CDR3, the DNA is TGTGCCAGCAGCTTACCCCTGGGGGGTTCGAGTGAGCAGTTCTTC. It is translated as CASSLPLGGSSEQFF.

The rearrangement joins TRBV27 to TRBJ2-2; D is uncertain. The CDR3 extends over 19 amino acids. From germline, CDR1 is MNHEY and CDR2 SMNVEV (reference sequence). V lost 1 base and J lost 0, with 18 bases in between. The CDR3 here is CASSLYAVTLGANTGELFF. The CDR3, as DNA: TGTGCCAGCAGTTTATACGCGGTGACTCTCGGCGCGAACACCGGGGAGCTGTTTTTT.

The V gene is TRBV6-5, the J gene TRBJ1-2; TRBD1 matches at 7 bases. CDR1 is MNHEY, CDR2 SVGAGI, per germline. V lost 8 bases to trimming and J lost 3 bases; unmatched junction nucleotides: 6. The CDR3 totals 13 residues. The CDR3 loop is CASHRDSYYGYTF. CDR3 nucleotide sequence: TGTGCCAGCCACCGGGACAGCTACTATGGCTACACCTTC.

The rearrangement links TRBV27 to TRBJ2-5, with 15 bases identical to TRBD2. The end of the DNA fits TRBJ2-7 better, so the J call may be wrong. This CDR3 region has 16 residues. Germline CDR1 reads MNHEY; CDR2 reads SMNVEV (reference sequence). CDR3 amino acids: CASSRTSGGAYYEQYF. The CDR3 nucleotides are TGTGCCAGCAGTCGGACTAGCGGGGGGGCCTACTACGAGCAGTACTTC.

V and J are TRBV19 and TRBJ1-1; D might be TRBD1 (6 bases). The V gene lost 7 bases and the J gene lost 1 base, with 13 bases spanning the gap. Looked up from germline, CDR1 is LNHDA and CDR2 is SQIVND (reference sequence). The CDR3 is 14 amino acids. The CDR3 is CASNRGGENTEAFF. The CDR3 nucleotides are TGTGCCAGTAATCGAGGGGGAGAGAACACTGAAGCTTTCTTT.

The V gene is TRBV19, the J gene TRBJ2-1; no definite D call. The CDR3 contains 14 residues. The V end lost 6 bases, the J end lost 0 bases, and 9 bases lay between the germline ends. The V gene's germline CDR1 is LNHDA and CDR2 SQIVND (reference sequence). The CDR3 region has the DNA TGTGCCAGTAGATTTACCGGCTCCTACAATGAGCAGTTCTTC. Translating gives CASRFTGSYNEQFF.